This entry features one T cell receptor (beta chain) sequence. At the DNA level, this CDR3 is encoded by other sequences in the same sample as well. Treatment of the sample: 19 received Ad26.COV2.S at low or high dose, single or two shots; five or six received placebo; per-sample allocation not given. Sampling occurred on day 63 after the first vaccine or placebo injection. This vaccine is an Ad26 vector that expresses the Wuhan-strain SARS-CoV-2 spike. Germline lookup yields CDR1 SEHNR and CDR2 FQNEAQ (reference sequence). Trimming stripped 6 bases from V and 1 base from J, with 12 bases between. The CDR3 totals 14 residues. Produced via immunoSEQ multiplex PCR; TCRdb's table is partial and in-frame only. The sample records fewer than 500,000 clones, about 90% being singletons. The sample belongs to a study of Ad26.COV2.S vaccination and SARS-CoV-2 variants. The wider study: Recipients of Ad26.COV2.S got it intramuscularly, once or twice 56 days apart.

This specimen consisted of peripheral blood, obtained in a trial of Ad26.COV2.S vaccine versus placebo. The receptor was isolated from a person between 18 and 59 years old who received the Ad26.COV2.S COVID-19 vaccine or a placebo. The chain employs TRBV7-9 and TRBJ1-1; TRBD1 might be the D (6 bases). CDR3 bases: TGTGCCAGCAGTTCGAGGGGGTGGAACACTGAAGCTTTCTTT. Protein product: CASSSRGWNTEAFF.